Following are 18 T cell receptor beta chains from one sample sequenced in a study of tumor and adjacent non-tumor tissue in lung cancer. RNA was extracted from bulk tissue without any cell sorting. More than 3 cm separated this lung sample from the edge of the tumor. The library came from three nested PCR rounds adapted from ARM-PCR protocols. One entry per CDR3 protein results from TCRdb running MiXCR on the multiplex PCR reads. The repertoire holds roughly 70,000 distinct CDR3 sequences, with roughly 75% as singletons. Sequencing was carried out using distant non-tumor lung tissue. The receptors here all came from a woman between 45 and 60 years old with non-small cell lung cancer.

Turning to this clonotype: The CDR3 ends on some other residue instead of the conserved phenylalanine or tryptophan, so this is likely a read error. The limits of the CDR3 on the DNA are not certain, so only TCRdb's listed CDR3 is given. The rearrangement uses TRBV11-2 and TRBJ2-7; the tabulated D call, TRBD2, remains unverified against the DNA. The germline V gene encodes CDR1 SGHAT and CDR2 FQNNGV. The CDR3 numbers 14 amino acids, ends counted. The CDR3 loop is CASSPIAAPYEQYS.

The rearrangement uses TRBV29-1 and TRBJ2-7; D possibly corresponds to TRBD1 (6 bases). This CDR3 has 15 amino acids. Per germline, CDR1 SQVTM and CDR2 ANQGSEA. V lost 6 bases, J lost 0 bases, and 18 bases lay in between. CDR3 amino acids: CSVGGLASFSYEQYF. Written as DNA, the CDR3 is TGCAGCGTAGGGGGATTAGCGAGTTTCTCCTACGAGCAGTACTTC.

This clonotype was observed many times. The CDR3 region is CSALPGSTNGYTF. DNA for the CDR3: TGCAGTGCTCTACCGGGATCCACTAATGGCTACACCTTC. The chain carries TRBV20-1 and TRBJ1-2; D gene unclear. Germline V gene data show CDR1 as DFQATT and CDR2 as SNEGSKA (reference sequence). V was pared by 5 bases and J by 6 bases, with 16 bases between. The CDR3 is 13 residues long.

On this clonotype: A read error may account for a junction end that differs from germline. The chain joins TRBV15 to TRBJ1-2; possibly TRBD1 for D (6 bases). The CDR3 has 13 amino acids. Germline V gives CDR1 LNHNV, CDR2 YYDKDF (reference sequence). This CDR3 is CATRSGTSYGCTF. CDR3 nucleotides: TGTGCCACCAGGAGCGGGACATCCTATGGCTGCACCTTC.

With regard to this clonotype: The conserved phenylalanine or tryptophan is not found at the CDR3 terminus, so this likely reflects a read error. The rearrangement joins TRBV20-1 to TRBJ2-1; TRBD2 aligns across 7 bases. The CDR3 runs 11 residues. The V segment lost 4 bases and the J segment 10 bases; nucleotides outside the gene matches: 4. Germline loops: CDR1 DFQATT, CDR2 SNEGSKA (reference sequence). CDR3 protein: CSAKAGWEQFS. DNA for the CDR3: TGCAGTGCTAAAGCGGGGTGGGAGCAGTTCTCC.

On this clonotype itself: The junction departs from germline at one end; a sequencing error may be responsible. The chain joins TRBV11-3 to TRBJ2-5; D call uncertain. CDR3 length equals 14 residues. Germline CDR1 reads SGHNT; CDR2 reads YENEEA. The CDR3, as DNA: TGTTCCAGCAGCACGGAACTACACCAAGAGACCCAGTACTTC. Amino acid sequence: CSSSTELHQETQYF. The complete variable domain, with remaining parts taken from reference TRBV11-3 and TRBJ2-5, reads EAGVVQSPRYKIIEKKQPVAFWCNPISGHNTLYWYLQNLGQGPELLIRYENEEAVDDSQLPKDRFSAERLKGVDSTLKIQPAELGDSAVYLCSSSTELHQETQYFGPGTRLLVL.

As regards this clonotype: The junction does not match germline at one end; this may be a read error. The V gene is TRBV20-1, the J gene TRBJ2-7; D might be TRBD1 (6 bases). This CDR3 contains 14 residues. Germline V gene data show CDR1 as DFQATT and CDR2 as SNEGSKA (reference sequence). CDR3 DNA sequence: TGCAGTACTACTGAAGGACAGAGCTCCTACAAGCAGTACTTC. It codes for CSTTEGQSSYKQYF.

Turning to this clonotype: This could be a read error, since a much larger clone is one nucleotide away. The DNA of the CDR3 is TGTGCCAGCAGGACAGGGGTCCAGCAGTACTTC. Protein: CASRTGVQQYF. The chain employs TRBV6-1 and TRBJ2-7; 8 nucleotides agree with TRBD1. V was pared by 6 bases and J by 8 bases, with 3 bases of the junction left unmatched. Germline loops: CDR1 MNHNS, CDR2 SASEGT. The CDR3 is 11 residues long.

This clonotype occurred once. The rearrangement uses TRBV11-2 and TRBJ1-1, with unresolved D. Germline CDR1 reads SGHAT; CDR2 reads FQNNGV. Trimming shortened V by 5 bases and J by 4 bases, and 20 bases separated the two germline ends. The CDR3 sequence is 16 residues long. CDR3 sequence: CASSPFQSAEGTEAFF. In nucleotides, the CDR3 is TGTGCCAGCAGCCCCTTCCAGAGTGCTGAGGGCACTGAAGCTTTCTTT.

This clonotype was counted at least ten times. The rearrangement links TRBV4-1 to TRBJ1-5, with D maybe TRBD1 (5 bases). Deletions cut 6 bases from V and 3 bases from J, with 15 bases between. This CDR3 has 15 amino acids. Germline CDR1 and CDR2: MGHRA and YSYEKL. CDR3 bases: TGCGCCAGCAGTCCAGGGTTGGTGGACAATCAGCCCCAGCATTTT. It codes for CASSPGLVDNQPQHF.

This clonotype has just a few counts. The chain couples TRBV7-2 to TRBJ2-1; D possibly uses TRBD1 or TRBD2 (5 bases each). The germline V and J ends were trimmed by 5 bases and 4 bases, with 15 bases remaining between them. The CDR3 is made up of 15 amino acids. Germline assignment: CDR1 SGHTA and CDR2 FQGNSA. The CDR3 bases are TGTGCCAGCAGCCCTGGCAGGGAGCGGTACAATGAGCAGTTCTTC. Its translation: CASSPGRERYNEQFF. The entire variable domain, with the rest obtained from reference TRBV7-2 and TRBJ2-1, is as follows: GAGVSQSPSNKVTEKGKDVELRCDPISGHTALYWYRQSLGQGLEFLIYFQGNSAPDKSGLPSDRFSAERTGGSVSTLTIQRTQQEDSAVYLCASSPGRERYNEQFFGPGTRLTVL.

The chain is built from TRBV30 and TRBJ2-4; 8 bases are shared with TRBD2. CDR1 is GTSNPN and CDR2 is SVGIG in the germline V gene (reference sequence). The length of the CDR3 is 16 residues. V lost 4 bases to trimming and J lost 5 bases; unmatched junction nucleotides: 13. The CDR3 loop is CAWIPVGGVAENIQYF. CDR3 sequence (DNA): TGTGCCTGGATTCCAGTCGGGGGGGTGGCCGAAAACATTCAGTACTTC.

The chain couples TRBV18 to TRBJ1-2; 8 positions match TRBD1. The V gene's germline CDR1 is KGHSH and CDR2 LQKENI. The CDR3 consists of 16 residues. V gave up 3 bases and J gave up 1 base; unmatched junction bases: 7. The CDR3 sequence: CASSPVGGQDNYGYTF. DNA for the CDR3: TGTGCCAGCTCACCCGTCGGGGGACAGGATAACTATGGCTACACCTTC.

For this clonotype: A read error may produce the germline difference seen at one junction end. As DNA, the CDR3 is TGTGCCAGCAGTCCGCCCAGAGGAAAACTATATTTT. It translates to CASSPPRGKLYF. The chain uses TRBV28 and TRBJ1-4; D is unresolved. The CDR3 is made up of 12 amino acids. Germline CDR1 and CDR2: MDHEN and SYDVKM.

J is TRBJ2-1 and V is TRBV20-1; TRBD2 aligns across 8 bases. Germline lookup yields CDR1 DFQATT and CDR2 SNEGSKA (reference sequence). The CDR3 sequence is 19 residues long. Trimming took 0 bases from V and 4 from J; bases not matched to a gene: 17. CDR3 DNA sequence: TGCAGTGCTAGAGAGCAGAGTCTTCGAGCGGGAGTAGCATACAATGAGCAGTTCTTC. It encodes CSAREQSLRAGVAYNEQFF.

As to this clonotype: Given a much more abundant clone one base away, this may be a read error. The chain couples TRBV6-6 to TRBJ1-2, with D maybe TRBD1 (5 bases). Germline CDR1 and CDR2: MNHNY and SVGAGI (reference sequence). The CDR3 has 14 amino acids. The CDR3 DNA sequence: TGTGCCAGCAGTCGACGGGAGGGGAACTATTGCTACACCTTC. It encodes CASSRREGNYCYTF.

In the case of this clonotype: A much larger clone differs from this one at a single base, so this may be a read error. The chain links TRBV29-1 to TRBJ1-2; D unresolved. Germline assignment: CDR1 SQVTM and CDR2 ANQGSEA. The CDR3 runs to 15 residues. CDR3 protein: CSAEDFSGRDYGYTF. The CDR3, as DNA: TGCAGCGCTGAAGATTTTAGCGGGCGGGACTATGGCTACACCTTC.

Ten or more counts support this clonotype. The rearrangement links TRBV28 to TRBJ1-1; D call uncertain. CDR1 MDHEN and CDR2 SYDVKM come from the germline V gene. The length of the CDR3 is 11 residues. Trimming shortened V by 6 bases and J by 8 bases, and 10 bases separated the two germline ends. CDR3 coding DNA: TGTGCCAGCAGGCGCTACAGAGAAGCTTTCTTT. It yields the protein CASRRYREAFF.